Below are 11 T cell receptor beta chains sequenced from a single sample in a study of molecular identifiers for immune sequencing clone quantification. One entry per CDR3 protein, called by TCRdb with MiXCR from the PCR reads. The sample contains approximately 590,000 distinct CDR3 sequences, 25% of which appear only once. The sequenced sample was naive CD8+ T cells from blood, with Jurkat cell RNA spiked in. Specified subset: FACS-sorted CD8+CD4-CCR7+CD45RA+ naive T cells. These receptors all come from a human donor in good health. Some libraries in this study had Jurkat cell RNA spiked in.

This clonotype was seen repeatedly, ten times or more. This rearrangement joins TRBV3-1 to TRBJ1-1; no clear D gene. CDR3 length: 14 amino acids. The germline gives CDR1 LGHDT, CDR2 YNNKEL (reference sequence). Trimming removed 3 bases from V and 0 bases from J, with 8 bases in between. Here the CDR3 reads CASSHGPMNTEAFF. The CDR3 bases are TGTGCCAGCAGCCACGGGCCGATGAACACTGAAGCTTTCTTT. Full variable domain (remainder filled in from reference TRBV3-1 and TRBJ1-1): DTAVSQTPKYLVTQMGNDKSIKCEQNLGHDTMYWYKQDSKKFLKIMFSYNNKELIINETVPNRFSPKSPDKAHLNLHINSLELGDSAVYFCASSHGPMNTEAFFGQGTRLTVV.

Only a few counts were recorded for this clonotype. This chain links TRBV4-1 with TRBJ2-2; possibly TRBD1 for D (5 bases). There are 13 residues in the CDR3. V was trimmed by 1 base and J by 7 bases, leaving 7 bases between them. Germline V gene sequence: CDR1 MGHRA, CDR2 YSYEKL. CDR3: CASSQAGFGELFF. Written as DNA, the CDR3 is TGCGCCAGCAGCCAAGCAGGGTTCGGGGAGCTGTTTTTT.

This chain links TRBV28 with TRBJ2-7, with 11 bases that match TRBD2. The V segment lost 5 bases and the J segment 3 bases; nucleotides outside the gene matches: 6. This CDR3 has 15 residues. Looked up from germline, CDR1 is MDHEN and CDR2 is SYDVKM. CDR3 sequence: CASSPSGTSGYEQYF. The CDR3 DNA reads TGTGCCAGCAGTCCGTCTGGGACTAGCGGCTACGAGCAGTACTTC.

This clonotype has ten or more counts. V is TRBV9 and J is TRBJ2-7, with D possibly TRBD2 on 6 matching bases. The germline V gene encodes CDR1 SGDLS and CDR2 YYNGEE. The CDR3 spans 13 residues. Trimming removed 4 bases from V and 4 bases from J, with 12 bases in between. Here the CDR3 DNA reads TGTGCCAGCAGCCCTCAAAGCGGGTACGAGCAGTACTTC. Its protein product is CASSPQSGYEQYF.

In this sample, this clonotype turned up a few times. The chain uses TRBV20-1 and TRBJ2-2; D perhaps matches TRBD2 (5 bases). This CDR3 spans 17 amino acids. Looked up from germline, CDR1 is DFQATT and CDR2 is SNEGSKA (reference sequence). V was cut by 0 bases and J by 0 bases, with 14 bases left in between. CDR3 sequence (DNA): TGCAGTGCTAGAGATCGGCGGGCGGAGCCGAACACCGGGGAGCTGTTTTTT. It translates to CSARDRRAEPNTGELFF.

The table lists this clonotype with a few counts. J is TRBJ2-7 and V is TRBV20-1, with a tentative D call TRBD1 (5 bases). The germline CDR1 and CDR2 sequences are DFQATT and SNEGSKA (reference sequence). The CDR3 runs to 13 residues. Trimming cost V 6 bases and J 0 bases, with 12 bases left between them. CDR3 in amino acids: CSARTPVSYEQYF. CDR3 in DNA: TGCAGTGCCCGGACACCCGTCTCCTACGAGCAGTACTTC.

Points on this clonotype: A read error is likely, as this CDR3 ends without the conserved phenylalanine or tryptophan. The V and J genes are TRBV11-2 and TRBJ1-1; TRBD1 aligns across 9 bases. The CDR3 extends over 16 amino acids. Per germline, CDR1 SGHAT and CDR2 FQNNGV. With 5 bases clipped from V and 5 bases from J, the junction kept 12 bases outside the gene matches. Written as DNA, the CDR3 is TGTGCCAGCAGCCCATGGGCCGACAGGGGGAGGACTGAAGCTTTCTAT. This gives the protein CASSPWADRGRTEAFY.

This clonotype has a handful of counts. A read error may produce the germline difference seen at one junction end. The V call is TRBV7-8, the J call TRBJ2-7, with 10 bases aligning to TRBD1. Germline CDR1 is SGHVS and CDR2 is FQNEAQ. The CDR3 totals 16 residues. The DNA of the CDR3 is TGTGCCGGCAGTTACGCCCCGGGACAGGGGTCCTCCGAGCAGTACTTC. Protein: CAGSYAPGQGSSEQYF.

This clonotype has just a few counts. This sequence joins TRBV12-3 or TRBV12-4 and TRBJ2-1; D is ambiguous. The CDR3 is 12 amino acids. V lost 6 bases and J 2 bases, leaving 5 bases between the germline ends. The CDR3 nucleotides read TGTGCCAGCAGGGGAACCTACAATGAGCAGTTCTTC. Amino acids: CASRGTYNEQFF.

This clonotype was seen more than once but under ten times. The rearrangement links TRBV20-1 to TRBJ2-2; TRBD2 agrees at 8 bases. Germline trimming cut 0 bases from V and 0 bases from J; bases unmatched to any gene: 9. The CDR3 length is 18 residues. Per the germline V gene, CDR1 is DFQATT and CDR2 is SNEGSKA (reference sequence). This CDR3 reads CSARDIAGAGANTGELFF. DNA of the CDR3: TGCAGTGCTAGAGATATTGCCGGAGCGGGAGCGAACACCGGGGAGCTGTTTTTT.

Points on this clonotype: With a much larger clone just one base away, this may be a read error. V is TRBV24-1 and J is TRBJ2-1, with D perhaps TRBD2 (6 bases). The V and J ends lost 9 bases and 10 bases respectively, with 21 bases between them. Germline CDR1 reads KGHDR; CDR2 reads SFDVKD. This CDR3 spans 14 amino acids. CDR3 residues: CATGGTDWFGEQFF. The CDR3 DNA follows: TGTGCCACCGGCGGGACCGACTGGTTTGGGGAGCAGTTCTTC.